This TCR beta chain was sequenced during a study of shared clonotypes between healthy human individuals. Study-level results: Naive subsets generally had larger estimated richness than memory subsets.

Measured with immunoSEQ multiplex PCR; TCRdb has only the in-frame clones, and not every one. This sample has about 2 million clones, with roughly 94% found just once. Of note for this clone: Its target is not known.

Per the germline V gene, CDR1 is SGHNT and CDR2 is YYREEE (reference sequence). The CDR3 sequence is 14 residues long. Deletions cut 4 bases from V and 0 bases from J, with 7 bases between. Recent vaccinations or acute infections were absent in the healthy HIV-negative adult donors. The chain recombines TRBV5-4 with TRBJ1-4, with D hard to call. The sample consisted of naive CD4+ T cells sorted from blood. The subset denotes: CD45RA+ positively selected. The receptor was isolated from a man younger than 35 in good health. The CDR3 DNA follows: TGTGCCAGCAGCCCGGATGCAACTAATGAAAAACTGTTTTTT. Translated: CASSPDATNEKLFF.